This TCR beta chain was sequenced for a study of shared clonotypes between healthy human individuals. Study-wide findings and caveats: Since donors were few, the genetic and exposure-history diversity represented was limited. With four donors compared, about 5% of naive CD4 clonotypes were shared.

Assay used: immunoSEQ multiplex PCR; TCRdb lists only in-frame clones, some missing. The sample shows 980,000 or so clones, about three quarters of them seen only once. Concerning this clone: The target antigen is unknown.

CDR1 is KGHSH and CDR2 is LQKENI in the germline V gene. The CDR3 has 17 amino acids. Trimming pared 0 bases from V and 0 bases from J, leaving 12 bases between. The TCR sequence derives from a young man in good health. Specimen: memory CD4+ T cells sorted from blood. Documented subset: CD45RA-negative fraction. The chain joins TRBV18 to TRBJ1-3; D unclear. The CDR3 sequence: CASSPPRAGSSGNTIYF. For the CDR3, the DNA is TGTGCCAGCTCACCACCTCGAGCAGGAAGCTCTGGAAACACCATATATTTT.